This T cell receptor (beta chain) originates from a study of blood T cell repertoires in COVID-19. The table came from immunoSEQ multiplex PCR; TCRdb's copy has only in-frame clones and leaves some out. The sample records about 150,000 clones, about 88% being singletons. This clone was counted only a few times. One junction end does not reproduce the germline sequence, and a read error may be involved. The CDR3 loop spans 14 amino acids. Germline CDR1 and CDR2: SNHLY and FYNNEI. Sequencing was performed on PBMCs or T cells enriched from blood (not recorded which). The rearrangement joins TRBV2 to TRBJ2-7; 7 nucleotides match TRBD1. This sequence originates from a man aged 50 or older who had recovered from COVID-19. The CDR3 region is CASSEATGNYEQYF. The CDR3 DNA sequence: TGTGCCAGCAGCGAAGCGACAGGGAACTACGAGCAGTACTTC.